A single sample is the source of the 16 T cell receptor beta chains below, sequenced in a study of regulatory T cells in long-lasting Graves disease (dated by TCRdb to 2020 to 2022). The library was prepared using multiplex PCR. For sequencing, an Illumina HiSeq 4000 was employed. CDR3 regions were amplified by Arm-PCR with iRepertoire HTBI primers to construct TCR beta libraries. TCRdb ran its own pipeline on the public reads, namely fastp trimming at Q25 and MiXCR clone calling, and kept in-frame beta chains. Every entry covers one CDR3 protein and lists the most common genes and DNA from its rows. The sample profile shows under 450,000 distinct CDR3 sequences; approximately 10% of them were found once. The ten largest make up approximately 19% of the sample. What the time point label conveys for this sample: newly diagnosed GD, antithyroid drugs for less than 3 months. RNA was extracted from PBMCs in TRIzol for both TCR sequencing and RNA sequencing.

These same data were also listed under a study on T cells in Graves' hyperthyroidism and ophthalmopathy.

Material: peripheral blood mononuclear cells (PBMCs), obtained at new diagnosis, from a patient treated with antithyroid drugs. All receptors come from a woman under 30 with Graves disease. Donor details come from another sample of the same person, matched by shared clones.

Concerning this clonotype: Sequence at one end of the junction differs from germline and may be a read error. This rearrangement joins TRBV7-2 to TRBJ2-2; the D is unclear. Germline V CDR1 and CDR2: SGHTA, FQGNSA. CDR3 length: 16 residues. The CDR3 reads CVSSLVPLANTGELFF. The CDR3 region has the DNA TGTGTCAGCAGCTTGGTGCCATTAGCGAACACCGGGGAGCTGTTTTTT.

At least ten counts were recorded for this clonotype. This sequence joins TRBV2 and TRBJ2-3; D gene ambiguous. Per the germline V gene, CDR1 is SNHLY and CDR2 is FYNNEI. The CDR3 consists of 14 residues. The ends were cut back, 5 bases at V and 4 bases at J, with 13 bases in the middle. The CDR3 DNA is TGTGCCAGCAGTTATAGCTCCGCTGCAGATACGCAGTATTTT. This translates into CASSYSSAADTQYF.

This clonotype came up many times. V gene TRBV27 combines with J gene TRBJ1-2; weak D call: TRBD1 (6 bases). This CDR3 has 14 residues. The germline CDR1 and CDR2 sequences are MNHEY and SMNVEV (reference sequence). Trimming left V 4 bases short and J 7 bases short, with 16 bases between. The CDR3 DNA is TGTGCCAGCAGTTACAGGGAAGGTGAGAGTGGCTACACCTTC. Translation gives CASSYREGESGYTF.

This clonotype showed up just a few times. The CDR3 region has the DNA TGCAGTGCTAGGGCCCTAACAGGGAGTGACTTGAACACTGAAGCTTTCTTT. The encoded protein is CSARALTGSDLNTEAFF. The chain joins TRBV20-1 to TRBJ1-1, with D possibly matching TRBD1 (6 bases). Per germline, CDR1 DFQATT and CDR2 SNEGSKA (reference sequence). The length of the CDR3 is 17 residues. V was trimmed by 3 bases and J by 0 bases, leaving 20 bases between them.

This clonotype came up many times. The chain uses TRBV20-1 and TRBJ2-7, with TRBD2 matching 12 bases. The CDR3 covers 18 residues. Germline V gene data show CDR1 as DFQATT and CDR2 as SNEGSKA (reference sequence). V trimming: 1 base; J trimming: 2 bases; junction bases outside the gene matches: 12. The CDR3 sequence is CSARGLRTSGNITYEQYF. The DNA for the CDR3 is TGCAGTGCTAGAGGACTCCGGACTAGCGGGAACATAACCTACGAGCAGTACTTC.

The chain recombines TRBV30 with TRBJ2-7, with D possibly being TRBD2 (6 bases). Germline V gene lookup returns CDR1 GTSNPN and CDR2 SVGIG (reference sequence). V gave up 3 bases and J gave up 5 bases, with 14 bases separating them. The CDR3 is 13 residues long. CDR3 loop: CAWRRRGWHEQYF. As DNA, the CDR3 is TGTGCCTGGAGAAGGAGGGGTTGGCACGAGCAGTACTTC.

In the case of this clonotype: Mismatch with germline at one junction end may stem from a read error. V is TRBV5-1 and J is TRBJ2-1, with 10 bases lining up with TRBD2. The germline CDR1 and CDR2 sequences are SGHRS and YFSETQ. The CDR3 runs 15 residues. Here the CDR3 DNA reads TGCGCCAGCAGCTTCGGACTAGCGGTATACAATGGGCAGTTCTTC. It is translated as CASSFGLAVYNGQFF.

This clonotype showed up just a few times. The chain couples TRBV6-1 to TRBJ2-7, with 9 bases fitting TRBD1. Trimming cost V 5 bases and J 6 bases; bases outside gene matches: 8. The CDR3 spans 14 residues. CDR1 and CDR2 from the germline V gene are MNHNS and SASEGT. CDR3 DNA sequence: TGTGCCAGCAGTCCCGGGACAGGGATCTCCGAGCAGTACTTC. Encoded protein: CASSPGTGISEQYF.

This clonotype was counted many times. This chain's CDR3 is CASRTGTLNYGYTF. In nucleotides, the CDR3 is TGTGCCAGCAGGACCGGGACACTTAACTATGGCTACACCTTC. The rearrangement links TRBV6-1 to TRBJ1-2, with D possibly TRBD1 on 6 matching bases. V was shortened by 6 bases and J by 1 base, with 12 bases between the two germline ends. The CDR3 covers 14 residues. Germline-derived CDR1 and CDR2 are MNHNS and SASEGT.

The gene calls are TRBV25-1 and TRBJ2-3; the D gene is possibly TRBD1 (5 bases). The CDR3 has 15 residues. V lost 0 bases to trimming and J lost 3 bases, with 10 bases between them. Germline values: CDR1 MGHDK, CDR2 SYGVNS. The CDR3, as DNA: TGTGCCAGCAGTGAATATGGGGCTGGTACAGATACGCAGTATTTT. Encoded protein: CASSEYGAGTDTQYF.

This clonotype was recorded at least ten times. The J gene is TRBJ2-4, the V gene TRBV6-2 or TRBV6-3; 8 bases are shared with TRBD1. Looked up from germline, CDR1 is MNHEY and CDR2 is SVGEGT. J lost 4 bases, V lost 0 bases, and 8 bases had no gene match. The CDR3 runs to 17 residues. This CDR3 is CASSYSLVDRGKNIQYF. CDR3 coding DNA: TGTGCCAGCAGTTACTCCCTCGTCGACAGGGGTAAAAACATTCAGTACTTC.

This clonotype was picked up many times. The rearrangement links TRBV11-1 to TRBJ2-3, with a possible D match to TRBD1 (6 bases). V was pared by 5 bases and J by 6 bases, with 18 bases between. The CDR3 contains 15 residues. In germline, CDR1 is SGHAT, CDR2 FQDESV (reference sequence). This CDR3 is CASSQTEQGLDTQYF. The CDR3 DNA reads as TGTGCCAGCAGCCAGACTGAACAGGGTCTGGATACGCAGTATTTT. The whole variable domain, filled in from reference TRBV11-1 and TRBJ2-3, reads EAEVAQSPRYKITEKSQAVAFWCDPISGHATLYWYRQILGQGPELLVQFQDESVVDDSQLPKDRFSAERLKGVDSTLKIQPAELGDSAMYLCASSQTEQGLDTQYFGPGTRLTVL.

This clonotype was detected only a few times. J is TRBJ1-4 and V is TRBV5-1, with D possibly matching TRBD1 (5 bases). V was shortened by 2 bases and J by 6 bases, with 11 bases between the two germline ends. Per the germline V gene, CDR1 is SGHRS and CDR2 is YFSETQ. This CDR3 region has 14 residues. The CDR3 reads CASSLQAGDEKLFF. The CDR3 coding sequence is TGCGCCAGCAGCTTACAGGCCGGAGATGAAAAACTGTTTTTT. Supplemented by reference TRBV5-1 and TRBJ1-4, the full variable domain reads KAGVTQTPRYLIKTRGQQVTLSCSPISGHRSVSWYQQTPGQGLQFLFEYFSETQRNKGNFPGRFSGRQFSNSRSEMNVSTLELGDSALYLCASSLQAGDEKLFFGSGTQLSVL.

CDR3: CASSPYADYEQYF. In DNA form, the CDR3 reads TGTGCCAGCAGCCCTTACGCAGACTACGAGCAGTACTTC. This rearrangement joins TRBV28 to TRBJ2-7; D gene uncertain. This CDR3 has 13 residues. V gave up 6 bases and J gave up 3 bases, with 12 bases separating them. Germline V gene sequence: CDR1 MDHEN, CDR2 SYDVKM. Full variable domain (missing parts from reference TRBV28 and TRBJ2-7): DVKVTQSSRYLVKRTGEKVFLECVQDMDHENMFWYRQDPGLGLRLIYFSYDVKMKEKGDIPEGYSVSREKKERFSLILESASTNQTSMYLCASSPYADYEQYFGPGTRLTVT.

This clonotype was detected only once. A much bigger clone sits one base away, suggesting this may be a read error. The genes are TRBV7-9 and TRBJ2-7; D is possibly TRBD1 (6 bases). Germline V gene data show CDR1 as SEHNR and CDR2 as FQNEAQ (reference sequence). CDR3 length: 15 amino acids. The CDR3 is CASSPPGQGSYVQYF. DNA for the CDR3: TGTGCCAGCAGCCCCCCGGGGCAGGGGTCCTACGTGCAGTACTTC.

In this sample, this clonotype turned up many times. The rearrangement joins TRBV6-2 or TRBV6-3 to TRBJ2-2; perhaps TRBD2 as D (6 bases). The CDR3 has 15 amino acids. V was shortened by 3 bases and J by 3 bases, with 11 bases between the two germline ends. Germline CDR1 is MNHEY and CDR2 is SVGEGT. The CDR3 reads CASSYTGSDTGELFF. In DNA form, the CDR3 reads TGTGCCAGCAGTTATACCGGGAGTGACACCGGGGAGCTGTTTTTT.